What follows are 5 T cell receptor beta chains derived from one specimen sequenced in a study of CD8 T cells in ankylosing spondylitis. Study observations and caveats: Seemingly characteristic of ankylosing spondylitis blood was a TCR beta motif consisting of roughly 8 highly homologous variants.

TCRdb passed the 5' RACE reads through MiXCR, listing each CDR3 protein once. The table includes about 440,000 distinct CDR3 sequences, 17% detected once. For these TCRs, the target antigens are not known. Sequencing was done on a sample of blood, either unsorted or a sorted T cell fraction (not recorded which). The receptor set was obtained from a male donor with ankylosing spondylitis.

The chain is built from TRBV11-1 and TRBJ2-2; D possibly matches TRBD1 or TRBD2 (5 bases each). V was pared by 4 bases and J by 0 bases, with 27 bases between. CDR1 SGHAT and CDR2 FQDESV come from the germline V gene (reference sequence). This CDR3 contains 21 residues. CDR3 DNA sequence: TGTGCCAGCAGCTCGATCTCACCCCTACCTCGGGGCAGATCGAACACCGGGGAGCTGTTTTTT. Translation gives CASSSISPLPRGRSNTGELFF.

This clonotype was counted a few times. The gene calls are TRBV6-1 and TRBJ1-2, with 9 bases matching TRBD1. The ends lost 7 bases at V and 4 bases at J; junction bases unmatched: 10. Germline V lookup: CDR1 MNHNS, CDR2 SASEGT. This CDR3 has 15 residues. The CDR3, as DNA: TGTGCCAGCACGCCAAGGACAGGGGTGACCTATGGCTACACCTTC. It codes for CASTPRTGVTYGYTF.

There are a few counts of this clonotype. The chain uses TRBV2 and TRBJ1-6, with a tentative D call TRBD1 (5 bases). There are 15 residues in the CDR3. With 7 bases removed from V and 0 bases from J, the gap between germline ends came to 10 bases. Looked up from germline, CDR1 is SNHLY and CDR2 is FYNNEI. CDR3 protein: CASTKDSSYNSPLHF. DNA for the CDR3: TGTGCCAGCACTAAAGACAGCTCCTATAATTCACCCCTCCACTTT.

A few counts support this clonotype. The chain carries TRBV5-1 and TRBJ1-2; 9 positions agree with TRBD1. CDR3 length: 15 residues. With 0 bases clipped from V and 12 bases from J, the junction kept 12 bases outside the gene matches. Germline CDR1 reads SGHRS; CDR2 reads YFSETQ. CDR3 sequence reads: CASSLGSPGQGQDTF. The CDR3 DNA is TGCGCCAGCAGCTTGGGGTCTCCGGGACAGGGCCAGGACACCTTC.

This sequence joins TRBV29-1 and TRBJ2-3; possible D gene TRBD2, 7 bases. Trimming removed 7 bases at V and 0 bases at J, with 11 bases between. Germline V gene data show CDR1 as SQVTM and CDR2 as ANQGSEA. CDR3 length equals 13 residues. The CDR3 DNA reads TGCAGCGGAGGGGGGGGGAGCACAGATACGCAGTATTTT. As protein: CSGGGGSTDTQYF.